This T cell receptor beta chain was obtained from a study of glioma-infiltrating T cells. Study findings and constraints: Gliomas, especially low-grade, showed above-expected tissue-blood divergence; non-neoplastic patients showed below.

TCR alpha and beta CDR3 regions were amplified from RNA using iRepertoire nested multiplex PCR. One-step reverse transcription and amplification started from approximately 100-400 ng of tissue mRNA or PBMC total RNA. One entry per CDR3 protein results from TCRdb running MiXCR on the multiplex PCR reads. The sample carries some 99,000 distinct CDR3 sequences, around 25% recorded once. The CDR3 sequence runs 16 residues, both termini included. Germline V CDR1 and CDR2: SGHTA, FQGNSA. As to this clonotype: The target antigen is unknown. The DNA is omitted, as the CDR3 cannot be located on it reliably, and the CDR3 follows TCRdb's listing.

The sample taken for sequencing was glioma tissue, nonneoplastic brain tissue, or PBMCs (not recorded which). The chain recombines TRBV7-2 with TRBJ2-4; the table assigns TRBD2, which was not confirmed against the DNA. The clonotype comes from a human donor with low-grade glioma or glioblastoma, undergoing nonglioma brain surgery, or in good health (not recorded which). CDR3 region: CASSFYICSARAGGYF.